The T cell receptor beta chain under discussion was sequenced for a study of T-cell reconstitution after alpha-beta-depleted transplantation in children. Broader study findings: Recipient T cells and thymic progenitors that survived gave rise to the high TCRbeta diversity observed at day 60 in some patients. Among T cells one year after transplant, newly produced cells accounted for most counts and diversity. After transplant, at about two months, alpha-beta T cells were reportedly derived from several hundred expanded graft clones.

The length of the CDR3 is 18 residues. CDR1 is SGHVS and CDR2 is FNYEAQ in the germline V gene. Trimming stripped 4 bases from V and 1 base from J, with 23 bases between. Remarks on this clonotype: Its target is unknown.

Preparation of the TCRbeta library used unique molecular identifiers. TCRdb redid the calling of the PCR reads with MiXCR, one entry per CDR3 protein. Of about 200,000 distinct CDR3 sequences detected, 5.5% to 7% appear once; the ten largest clones hold 4.5% to 5.5%. The chain has TRBV7-6 and TRBJ2-7, with D perhaps TRBD1 or TRBD2 (6 bases each). This receptor was obtained from a girl under three years old with combined immunodeficiency, due to receive a stem cell transplant. The starting material was PBMCs, obtained before TCRalphabeta/CD19-depleted stem cell transplant. The CDR3, as DNA: TGTGCCAGCAGCTCCCCGGAACGGGGGCACCAGACGTCCTACGAGCAGTACTTC. As protein: CASSSPERGHQTSYEQYF. Looking up the rest from reference TRBV7-6 and TRBJ2-7 gives the full variable domain: GAGVSQSPRYKVTKRGQDVALRCDPISGHVSLYWYRQALGQGPEFLTYFNYEAQQDKSGLPNDRFSAERPEGSISTLTIQRTEQRDSAMYRCASSSPERGHQTSYEQYFGPGTRLTVT.